This TCR beta chain derives from a study of regulatory T cells in long-lasting Graves disease. Across the whole study: The antithyroid drugs taken by newly diagnosed Graves' patients had been used for under 3 months. Overall study results and limits: Persistent patients had more shared public clonotypes (under 3,000) than new patients (around 1,000).

Stated time point: newly diagnosed GD, antithyroid drugs for less than 3 months. From RNA extracted from PBMCs, the TCR library was made. Arm-PCR of CDR3 regions and iRepertoire HTBI primers were the basis on which TCR beta libraries were built. In the authors' workflow: Taken together, the samples had around 66 TRBV and more than 11 TRBJ segments identified. TCRdb re-called the multiplex PCR reads with MiXCR, one entry per CDR3 protein. The V and J calls and clone size are TCRdb's, not the authors'. The data contain 350,000 to 500,000 distinct CDR3 sequences, about 16% of them singletons. This clonotype was counted at least ten times. Antigen: not known. CDR3 length: 17 residues. V was pared by 5 bases and J by 1 base, with 12 bases of the junction left unmatched. Germline CDR1 and CDR2: MDHEN and SYDVKM. These data were likewise used in another study, on T cells in Graves' hyperthyroidism and ophthalmopathy.

This specimen was peripheral blood mononuclear cells (PBMCs), taken at new diagnosis, from a patient treated with antithyroid drugs. This receptor was identified in a young woman with Graves disease. The chain is built from TRBV28 and TRBJ1-1, with 8 bases aligning to TRBD1. The CDR3 here is CASSPEVRGLKNTEAFF. The CDR3 DNA is TGTGCCAGCAGTCCCGAAGTCAGGGGGCTCAAGAACACTGAAGCTTTCTTT.